This TCR beta chain was identified during a study of T cell responses to AZD1222 COVID-19 vaccine. Whole-study results and caveats: Baseline serostatus was positive in only six AZD1222 recipients.

Notes on this clone: The antigen is undetermined.

The CDR3 extends over 14 amino acids. The germline V gene encodes CDR1 SQVTM and CDR2 ANQGSEA. The trim removed 6 bases at V and 5 bases at J, leaving 7 bases unmatched. The protocol was immunoSEQ multiplex PCR, while the TCRdb copy is restricted to in-frame clones and leaves out a portion. The sample lists around 200,000 clones; around 89% were seen once. The sequences come from peripheral blood, collected 28 days after the second AZD1222 dose. V gene TRBV29-1 combines with J gene TRBJ2-7; TRBD2 agrees at 13 bases. The clonotype comes from an adult who received the AZD1222 COVID-19 vaccine. The CDR3 coding sequence is TGCAGCGTCGCCGGACTAGCGGGAGTCGACGAGCAGTACTTC. Protein sequence: CSVAGLAGVDEQYF.